These T cell receptor beta chains were read from a single sample in a study of Ad26.COV2.S vaccination and SARS-CoV-2 variants. The assay was immunoSEQ multiplex PCR, and TCRdb's table has in-frame clones only and misses some. Here the sample spans around 94,000 clones, roughly 80% being singletons. The sample here was peripheral blood, taken after recovery from COVID-19. These TCRs come from a human donor who had recovered from COVID-19. Both conserved end residues are trimmed from each CDR3. The D gene is left open where the match is weak.

d_call v_call cdr3_aa
- TRBV5-1 ASSLDGASSYNEQF
- TRBV10-1 ASSDGKQETQY
- TRBV19 ASIEAGLTEAF
- TRBV4-1 ASSLAGAGETQY
- TRBV7-2 ASSLADAGELF
- TRBV12-5 ASGTQRHLQETQY
- TRBV5-1 ASSLMASVREQF
- TRBV18 ASSTTGGTEAF
TRBD2 TRBV12-5 ASGHGTSDTDTQY
- TRBV29-1 TTKGGWTDTQY
- TRBV5-4 ASSPQGGETQY
- TRBV6-4 ASPRTGTGQPQH